This TCR beta chain was profiled in a study of T cell responses to AZD1222 COVID-19 vaccine. Study summary: It was second doses at about 4 or about 12 weeks that were pooled.

Study results and limitations: The study sampled repertoires only after the peak T cell response.

This clone appeared a single time. The antigen remains undetermined. Libraries were prepared by immunoSEQ multiplex PCR; TCRdb keeps only in-frame clonotypes and omits some of them. The sample has under 150,000 clones, 92% seen once; the top ten hold just over 3%. Trimming took off 1 base at V and 3 bases at J, with 12 bases between the two ends. Germline loops: CDR1 SGHAT, CDR2 FQDESV (reference sequence). The CDR3 has 15 amino acids. The input for sequencing was peripheral blood, taken on day 0 of AZD1222 vaccination. The chain links TRBV11-1 to TRBJ1-1, with D possibly matching TRBD1 (6 bases). This clonotype originated in an adult in good health. CDR3 coding DNA: TGTGCCAGCAGCTTAGAGGGACAAGGGTACACTGAAGCTTTCTTT. Amino acids: CASSLEGQGYTEAFF.